Given below is one T cell receptor beta chain in context. This sample was taken from a study of blood T cells in healthy people across ages. It was with a sample-barcoded 5' primer and a J-beta primer mix that a second PCR of about 7 to 12 cycles was run. TCRdb ran MiXCR on the 5' RACE reads and lists one entry per CDR3 protein. The profile covers under 750,000 distinct CDR3 sequences, with 47% appearing a single time and about 26% taken by the ten largest. Germline CDR1 reads SGHAT; CDR2 reads FQNNGV. CDR3 length: 18 residues. V was clipped by 0 bases and J by 3 bases; unmatched bases: 8. The source material was blood. This sequence was found in a man older than 75 in good health. This chain joins TRBV11-2 and TRBJ2-3, with TRBD2 identical over 11 bases. The CDR3 region has the DNA TGTGCCAGCAGCTTAGATCTATGGCTAGCGGGGGGTACAGATACGCAGTATTTT. This codes for CASSLDLWLAGGTDTQYF.